This entry is about one T cell receptor (beta chain). Its binding antigen is unknown. Base qualities were left out, and no much larger clone turns up one base away. Libraries were built with the immunoSEQ multiplex PCR assay. TCRdb took this table from immuneACCESS and kept in-frame rearrangements with V and J called. Such tables lack part of the clones; where checked against another copy, unresolved V genes explain under half of the gap, and the rest is unexplained. The sample records around 34,000 clones, roughly nine tenths of which are singletons. The ten largest clones capture 9.5% to 15% of the sample. The data belong to a study of T cell changes during pregnancy in multiple sclerosis (dated by TCRdb to about 2019). About the investigation overall: Changes in the T cell repertoire over the course of pregnancy were examined in this study in women with multiple sclerosis.

The V end loses 5 bases and the J end loses 9 bases, and a stretch of 14 bases separates them. The germline V gene supplies CDR1 SGHTA and CDR2 FQGNSA. From cysteine to phenylalanine, the CDR3 is 12 amino acids long. Only CDR3 DNA is held: 36 bases, read in frame from base 1. This sequence was found in a female donor with multiple sclerosis, enrolled in a pregnancy study. This sequence uses TRBV7-2 and TRBJ2-7, with an unclear D gene assignment. Specimen: CD8+ T cells from peripheral blood mononuclear cells, collected in the first trimester of pregnancy. For the CDR3, the sequence is CASSPEERGQYF. The DNA sequence reads TGTGCCAGCAGCCCCGAGGAGCGCGGGCAGTACTTC. Where the CDR3 stops, the reference TRBV7-2 and TRBJ2-7 genes take over; the full variable domain is GAGVSQSPSNKVTEKGKDVELRCDPISGHTALYWYRQSLGQGLEFLIYFQGNSAPDKSGLPSDRFSAERTGGSVSTLTIQRTQQEDSAVYLCASSPEERGQYFGPGTRLTVT.